This TCR beta chain is drawn from a study of early T cells in non-severe SARS-CoV-2 infection. The wider study: Sequenced material consisted of bulk RNA (from unsorted whole blood), and chains were unpaired. General observations from the study: A preference for anti-spike CD8 responses marked VDJdb matching, which missed private and CD4 specificities.

One entry per CDR3 protein, called by TCRdb with MiXCR from the 5' RACE reads. Of around 80,000 distinct CDR3 sequences listed, 10% to 15% are singletons. Germline V gene lookup returns CDR1 SGHVS and CDR2 FNYEAQ. Germline trimming cut 3 bases from V and 5 bases from J; bases unmatched to any gene: 8. The CDR3 has 16 amino acids. Comment on this clonotype: Its antigen is not identified.

This TCR was sampled from an adult who was a healthcare worker with PCR-confirmed SARS-CoV-2 infection or an uninfected control (not recorded which). This rearrangement joins TRBV7-6 to TRBJ2-5; 11 nucleotides match TRBD1. The source material was whole blood. This chain's CDR3 is CASSFRTGGAEETQYF. The CDR3 DNA is TGTGCCAGCAGCTTTAGGACAGGGGGCGCCGAGGAGACCCAGTACTTC.